This record covers a single T cell receptor (beta chain). The data were obtained in a study of technical replicates of blood from a handful of donors. Germline V lookup: CDR1 LGHNA, CDR2 YNFKEQ. The CDR3 has 14 residues. The V segment lost 3 bases and the J segment 2 bases; nucleotides outside the gene matches: 3. Measured with immunoSEQ multiplex PCR; TCRdb has only the in-frame clones, and not every one. The sample has 70,000 to 85,000 clones, just under 97% seen once. The material sequenced was T cells isolated from PBMCs. The chain joins TRBV4-2 to TRBJ2-7; 8 nucleotides agree with TRBD2. The clonotype was recovered from a human donor in good health. CDR3 protein: CASSQLAGAYEQYF. The CDR3 DNA is TGTGCCAGCAGCCAGCTAGCGGGCGCCTACGAGCAGTACTTC.